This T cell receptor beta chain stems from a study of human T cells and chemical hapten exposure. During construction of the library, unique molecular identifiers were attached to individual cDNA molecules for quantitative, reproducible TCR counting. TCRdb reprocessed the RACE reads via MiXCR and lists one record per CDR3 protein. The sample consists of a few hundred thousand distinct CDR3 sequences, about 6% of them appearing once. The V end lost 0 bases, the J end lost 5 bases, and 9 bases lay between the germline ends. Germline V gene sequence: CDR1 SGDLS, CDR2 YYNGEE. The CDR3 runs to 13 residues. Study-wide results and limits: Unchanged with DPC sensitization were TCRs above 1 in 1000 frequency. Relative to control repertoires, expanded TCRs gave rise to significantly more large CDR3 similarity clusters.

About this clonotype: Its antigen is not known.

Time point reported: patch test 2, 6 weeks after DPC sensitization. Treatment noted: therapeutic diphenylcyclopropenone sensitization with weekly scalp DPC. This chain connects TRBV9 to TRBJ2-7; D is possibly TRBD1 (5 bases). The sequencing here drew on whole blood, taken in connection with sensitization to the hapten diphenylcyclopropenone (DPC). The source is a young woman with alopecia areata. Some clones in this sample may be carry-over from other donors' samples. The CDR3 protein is CASSVGTWDEQYF. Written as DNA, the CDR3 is TGTGCCAGCAGCGTAGGGACATGGGACGAGCAGTACTTC.